This TCR beta chain comes out of a study of shared clonotypes between healthy human individuals. Donation came from healthy HIV-negative adults that had no recent acute infections or vaccinations. V was pared by 6 bases and J by 9 bases, with 21 bases between. This CDR3 is 15 amino acids long. Per germline, CDR1 SGHVS and CDR2 FQNEAQ. General observations from the study: Clonotype sharing across donors was expected to vary with sequencing depth. The study sampled only blood, and tissue repertoires likely differ.

For every subset, genomic DNA was evenly distributed across several immunoSEQ plates. TCRdb's copy holds only in-frame clones and misses some; the assay was immunoSEQ multiplex PCR. The table includes about 510,000 clones, 70% to 80% detected once. In regard to this clone: Antigen specificity is unknown.

This chain joins TRBV7-8 and TRBJ2-1, with D tentatively TRBD2 (5 bases). The source material was PBMCs. This receptor was taken from a woman aged 35 to 49 in good health. Some clones in this sample may be carry-over from other donors' samples. DNA for the CDR3: TGTGCCAGCAGGCGACCGGGCGGACTTAGCGTTGAGCAGTTCTTC. Residues: CASRRPGGLSVEQFF.